A single sample gave rise to the 8 T cell receptor beta chains below, sequenced in a study of blood T cell repertoires in COVID-19. Here immunoSEQ multiplex PCR was the method, and the copy in TCRdb shows in-frame clones only, minus some. The data contain about 71,000 clones, about nine tenths of them singletons. The material sequenced was peripheral blood. The receptor set was obtained from a young man with acute or convalescent COVID-19.

This sequence joins TRBV7-2 and TRBJ1-2; D is ambiguous. The CDR3 consists of 15 residues. Germline assignment: CDR1 SGHTA and CDR2 FQGNSA. Trimming pared 5 bases from V and 4 bases from J, leaving 17 bases between. The chain's CDR3 is CASSPRFASPYGYTF. CDR3 in DNA: TGTGCCAGCAGCCCCCGGTTTGCGTCCCCCTATGGCTACACCTTC.

This chain connects TRBV11-2 to TRBJ2-3; 8 positions agree with TRBD2. V shed 3 bases, J shed 7 bases, and the junction held 6 bases outside the gene matches. CDR1 and CDR2 (germline): SGHAT, FQNNGV. The CDR3 consists of 14 residues. Here the CDR3 reads CASSFTGGANTQYF. The CDR3 DNA is TGTGCCAGCAGCTTCACCGGGGGGGCAAATACGCAGTATTTT.

CDR3 sequence reads: CASSASWSGANVLTF. The CDR3 DNA is TGTGCCAGCAGCGCTAGCTGGTCTGGGGCCAACGTCCTGACTTTC. This chain joins TRBV7-6 and TRBJ2-6; D perhaps matches TRBD2 (5 bases). This CDR3 has 15 amino acids. Trimming pared 5 bases from V and 1 base from J, leaving 9 bases between. Germline V gene data show CDR1 as SGHVS and CDR2 as FNYEAQ. Filled out from reference TRBV7-6 and TRBJ2-6, the complete variable domain reads GAGVSQSPRYKVTKRGQDVALRCDPISGHVSLYWYRQALGQGPEFLTYFNYEAQQDKSGLPNDRFSAERPEGSISTLTIQRTEQRDSAMYRCASSASWSGANVLTFGAGSRLTVL.

The chain uses TRBV6-5 and TRBJ2-3; weak D call: TRBD1 (5 bases). CDR1 is MNHEY and CDR2 is SVGAGI in the germline V gene. The germline V and J ends were trimmed by 7 bases and 1 base, with 12 bases remaining between them. This CDR3 spans 14 amino acids. CDR3: CASIGQGGTDTQYF. The DNA for the CDR3 is TGTGCCAGCATCGGCCAAGGGGGCACAGATACGCAGTATTTT.

To note about this clone: Other nucleotide sequences from this sample produce the same CDR3. J is TRBJ2-3 and V is TRBV27, with 7 positions matching TRBD2. The CDR3 runs to 14 residues. V trimming: 5 bases; J trimming: 3 bases; junction bases outside the gene matches: 5. Germline CDR1 MNHEY, CDR2 SMNVEV (reference sequence). The CDR3 here is CASSHRTSTDTQYF. The CDR3 nucleotides read TGTGCCAGCAGTCACCGGACTAGTACAGATACGCAGTATTTT.

The CDR3 nucleotides are TGTGCCAGCAGCGCCTCAACAGGGGGCACTGAAGCTTTCTTT. Translated, it gives CASSASTGGTEAFF. The chain employs TRBV9 and TRBJ1-1; 8 bases fit TRBD1. The CDR3 runs to 14 residues. The germline V gene has CDR1 SGDLS and CDR2 YYNGEE. The V gene end was trimmed by 3 bases and the J gene end by 4 bases; junction bases not matched to a gene: 5.

The gene calls are TRBV6-5 and TRBJ2-3; 7 nucleotides agree with TRBD2. With 2 bases clipped from V and 6 bases from J, the junction kept 8 bases outside the gene matches. Germline assignment: CDR1 MNHEY and CDR2 SVGAGI. The CDR3 runs to 15 residues. This chain's CDR3 is CASSYTGLVSDTQYF. CDR3 in DNA: TGTGCCAGCAGTTACACAGGACTAGTTTCGGATACGCAGTATTTT.

This clone has more than one count but fewer than ten. This chain joins TRBV7-9 and TRBJ1-2; 7 bases line up with TRBD1. The germline CDR1 and CDR2 sequences are SEHNR and FQNEAQ (reference sequence). The J segment lost 4 bases and the V segment lost 5 bases, leaving 10 bases of the junction unmatched. This CDR3 is 15 amino acids long. This CDR3 reads CASSPGRGRSYGYTF. As DNA, the CDR3 is TGTGCCAGCAGCCCCGGGAGGGGGCGGAGCTATGGCTACACCTTC.